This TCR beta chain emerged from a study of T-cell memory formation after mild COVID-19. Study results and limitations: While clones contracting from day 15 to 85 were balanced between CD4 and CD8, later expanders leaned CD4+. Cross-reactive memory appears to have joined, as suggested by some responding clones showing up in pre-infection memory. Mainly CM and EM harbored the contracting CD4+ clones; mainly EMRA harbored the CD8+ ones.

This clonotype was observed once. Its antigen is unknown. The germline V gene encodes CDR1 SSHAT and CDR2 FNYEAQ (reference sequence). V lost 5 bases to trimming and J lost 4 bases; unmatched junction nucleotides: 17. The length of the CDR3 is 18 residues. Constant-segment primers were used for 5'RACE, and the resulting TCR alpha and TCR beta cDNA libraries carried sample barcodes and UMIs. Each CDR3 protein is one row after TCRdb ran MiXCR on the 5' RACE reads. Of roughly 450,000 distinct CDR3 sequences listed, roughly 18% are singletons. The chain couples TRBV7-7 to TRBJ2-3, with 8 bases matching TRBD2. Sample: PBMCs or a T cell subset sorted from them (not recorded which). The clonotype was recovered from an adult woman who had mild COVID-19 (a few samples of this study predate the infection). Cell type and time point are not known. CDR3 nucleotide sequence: TGTGCCAGCAGCCCCGGTCCGGCCGGGGGGGCTTCCTCAGATACGCAGTATTTT. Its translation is CASSPGPAGGASSDTQYF.